What follows are 4 T cell receptor beta chains derived from one specimen sequenced in a study of Ad26.COV2.S vaccination and SARS-CoV-2 variants. Produced via immunoSEQ multiplex PCR; TCRdb's table is partial and in-frame only. This table has under 600,000 clones, around 89% appearing once. Treatment in this sample: some 20 received Ad26.COV2.S at low or high dose, single or two shots; a few received placebo; per-sample allocation not given. Collection of samples fell on day 63 after the first vaccine or placebo injection. The sequencing here drew on peripheral blood, taken in a trial of Ad26.COV2.S vaccine versus placebo. These receptors came from a person aged 18-65 years who received the Ad26.COV2.S COVID-19 vaccine or a placebo.

The chain joins TRBV24-1 to TRBJ2-5; 7 bases are a match to TRBD2. With V trimmed by 0 bases and J by 7 bases, 10 bases remained unmatched. Germline CDR1 KGHDR, CDR2 SFDVKD. The CDR3 length is 16 residues. The CDR3 reads CATSDLGGGAPGTQYF. The CDR3 DNA reads TGTGCCACCAGTGATTTGGGCGGGGGTGCGCCCGGGACCCAGTACTTC.

In nucleotides, the CDR3 is TGTGCCAGCAGCCAGGGGTGGGGTGAAAAACTGTTTTTT. Protein product: CASSQGWGEKLFF. V usage is TRBV11-2 and J usage is TRBJ1-4; D might be TRBD1 (6 bases). Germline CDR1 SGHAT, CDR2 FQNNGV. The CDR3 extends over 13 amino acids. The V end was cut by 5 bases, the J end by 7 bases, with 11 bases between. Full variable domain (rest looked up from reference TRBV11-2 and TRBJ1-4): EAGVAQSPRYKIIEKRQSVAFWCNPISGHATLYWYQQILGQGPKLLIQFQNNGVVDDSQLPKDRFSAERLKGVDSTLKIQPAKLEDSAVYLCASSQGWGEKLFFGSGTQLSVL.

J is TRBJ2-1 and V is TRBV15, with D possibly being TRBD2 (6 bases). With 0 bases removed from V and 0 bases from J, the gap between germline ends came to 15 bases. There are 18 residues in the CDR3. Germline CDR1 and CDR2: LNHNV and YYDKDF (reference sequence). The CDR3 reads CATSRDNPAGSSYNEQFF. CDR3 DNA: TGTGCCACCAGCAGAGATAATCCCGCCGGGAGCTCCTACAATGAGCAGTTCTTC. Together with reference TRBV15 and TRBJ2-1, the CDR3 gives the full variable domain: DAMVIQNPRYQVTQFGKPVTLSCSQTLNHNVMYWYQQKSSQAPKLLFHYYDKDFNNEADTPDNFQSRRPNTSFCFLDIRSPGLGDTAMYLCATSRDNPAGSSYNEQFFGPGTRLTVL.

This sequence joins TRBV5-1 and TRBJ2-5; possibly TRBD2 for D (5 bases). V was shortened by 4 bases and J by 5 bases, with 15 bases between the two germline ends. This CDR3 has 14 residues. Germline V CDR1 and CDR2: SGHRS, YFSETQ. CDR3 nucleotides: TGCGCCAGCAGCCCCGGACTCGGAGCGGAGACCCAGTACTTC. Protein sequence: CASSPGLGAETQYF.